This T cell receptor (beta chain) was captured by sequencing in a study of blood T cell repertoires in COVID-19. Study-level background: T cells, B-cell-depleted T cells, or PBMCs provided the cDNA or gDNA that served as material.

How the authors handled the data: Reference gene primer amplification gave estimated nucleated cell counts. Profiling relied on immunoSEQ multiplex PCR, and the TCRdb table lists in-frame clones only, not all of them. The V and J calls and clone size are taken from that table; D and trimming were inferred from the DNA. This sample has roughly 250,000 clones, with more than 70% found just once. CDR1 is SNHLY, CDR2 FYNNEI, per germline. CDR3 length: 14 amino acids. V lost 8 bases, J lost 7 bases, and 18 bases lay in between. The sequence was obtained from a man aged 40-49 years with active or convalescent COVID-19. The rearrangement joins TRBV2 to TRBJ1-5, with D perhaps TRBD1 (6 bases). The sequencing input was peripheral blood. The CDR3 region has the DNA TGTGCCAGCTTAGAACAGGGATTAGGGCAGCCCCAGCATTTT. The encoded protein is CASLEQGLGQPQHF.